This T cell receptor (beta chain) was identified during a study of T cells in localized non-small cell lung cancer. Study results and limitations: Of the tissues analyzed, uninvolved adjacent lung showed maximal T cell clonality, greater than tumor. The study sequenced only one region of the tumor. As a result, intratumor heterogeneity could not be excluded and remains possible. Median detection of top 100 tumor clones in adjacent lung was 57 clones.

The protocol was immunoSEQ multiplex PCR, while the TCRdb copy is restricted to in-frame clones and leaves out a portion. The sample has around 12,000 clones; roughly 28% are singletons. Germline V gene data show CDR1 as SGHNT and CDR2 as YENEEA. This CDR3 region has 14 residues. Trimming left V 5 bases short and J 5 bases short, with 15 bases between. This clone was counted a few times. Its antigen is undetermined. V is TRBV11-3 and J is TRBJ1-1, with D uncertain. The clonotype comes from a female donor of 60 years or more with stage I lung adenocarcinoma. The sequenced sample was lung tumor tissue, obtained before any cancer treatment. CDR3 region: CASSQSPGITEAFF. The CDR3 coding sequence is TGTGCCAGCAGCCAATCTCCCGGGATTACTGAAGCTTTCTTT.